The sequence of this T cell receptor (beta chain) was determined in a study of spatial heterogeneity in lung cancer. Study as a whole: The count of detected beta-chain sequences consistently exceeded that of alpha-chain sequences. More than ten raw reads, on average, carried each unique TCR and UMI combination.

Time point indicated: sample taken at primary tumor resection. The sequenced material consisted of unsorted whole RNA from tumor, nontumor lung or frozen PBMC. Untreated early-stage non-small cell lung cancer patients, around 70 in total, were the donors. This clonotype was observed many times. Every cDNA TCR molecule received its own unique molecular identifier. TCRdb analysed the 5' RACE reads with MiXCR anew, one entry per CDR3 protein. Among some 11,000 distinct CDR3 sequences listed, around 3.7% were seen once. The receptor comes from a male donor with early-stage non-small cell lung cancer. This sample comprised normal lung tissue next to the tumor, obtained at surgery.

The DNA of the CDR3 is TGTGCCAGCAGCCCTTTGACGGGAGTGTTCTTCAATGAGCAGTTCTTC. Amino acids: CASSPLTGVFFNEQFF. The chain employs TRBV9 and TRBJ2-1; D is possibly TRBD2 (6 bases). This CDR3 spans 16 amino acids. From germline, CDR1 is SGDLS and CDR2 YYNGEE. V dropped 4 bases and J dropped 6 bases, with 20 bases sitting between them.